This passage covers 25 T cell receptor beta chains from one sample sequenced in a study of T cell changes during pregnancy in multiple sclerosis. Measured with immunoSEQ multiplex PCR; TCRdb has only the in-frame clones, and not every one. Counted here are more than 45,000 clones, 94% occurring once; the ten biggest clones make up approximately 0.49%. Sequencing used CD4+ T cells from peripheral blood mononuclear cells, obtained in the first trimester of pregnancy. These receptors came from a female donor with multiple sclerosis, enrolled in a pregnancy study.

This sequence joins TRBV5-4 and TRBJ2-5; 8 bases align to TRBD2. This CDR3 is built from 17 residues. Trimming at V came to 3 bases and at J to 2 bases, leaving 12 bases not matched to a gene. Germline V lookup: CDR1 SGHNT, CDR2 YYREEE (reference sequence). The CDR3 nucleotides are TGTGCCAGCAGCTCTCAATTCCGGACTAGCAGACAAGAGACCCAGTACTTC. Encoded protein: CASSSQFRTSRQETQYF.

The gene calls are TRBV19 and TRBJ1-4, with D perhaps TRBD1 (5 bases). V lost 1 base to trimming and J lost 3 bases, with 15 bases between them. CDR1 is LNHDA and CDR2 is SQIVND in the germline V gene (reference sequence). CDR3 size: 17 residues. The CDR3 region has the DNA TGTGCCAGTAGTATAGGGAGGGGAGGCTTATCTAATGAAAAACTGTTTTTT. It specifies CASSIGRGGLSNEKLFF.

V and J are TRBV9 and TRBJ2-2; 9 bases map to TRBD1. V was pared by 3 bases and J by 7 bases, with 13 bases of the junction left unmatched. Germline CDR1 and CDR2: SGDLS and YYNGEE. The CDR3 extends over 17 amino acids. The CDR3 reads CASSGLGQGYVGGELFF. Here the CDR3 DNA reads TGTGCCAGCAGCGGACTGGGACAGGGTTATGTAGGCGGGGAGCTGTTTTTT.

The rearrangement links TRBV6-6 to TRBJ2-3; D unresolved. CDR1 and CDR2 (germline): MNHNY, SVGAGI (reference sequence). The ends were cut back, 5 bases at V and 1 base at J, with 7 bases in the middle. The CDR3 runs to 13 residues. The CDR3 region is CASSLEGTDTQYF. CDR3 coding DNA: TGTGCCAGCAGTCTAGAAGGCACAGATACGCAGTATTTT.

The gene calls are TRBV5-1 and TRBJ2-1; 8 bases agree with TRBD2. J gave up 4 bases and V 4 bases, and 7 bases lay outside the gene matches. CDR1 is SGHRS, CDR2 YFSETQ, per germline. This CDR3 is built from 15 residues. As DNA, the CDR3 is TGCGCCAGCAGCCTCGGGGGGGGGCTGTACAATGAGCAGTTCTTC. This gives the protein CASSLGGGLYNEQFF.

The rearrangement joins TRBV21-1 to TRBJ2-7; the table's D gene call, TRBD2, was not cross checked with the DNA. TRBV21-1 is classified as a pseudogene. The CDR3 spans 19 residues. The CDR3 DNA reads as TGTGCCAGCAGCAAAAACCCTCGAAGGGCGGGGGGCCGCTCCTACGAGCAGTACTTC. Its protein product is CASSKNPRRAGGRSYEQYF.

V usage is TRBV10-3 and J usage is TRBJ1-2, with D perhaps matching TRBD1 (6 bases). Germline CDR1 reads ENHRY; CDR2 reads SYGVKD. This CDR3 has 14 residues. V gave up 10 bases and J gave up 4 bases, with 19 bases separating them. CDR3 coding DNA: TGTGCCACGGCGCGGACGGACAGCAGCTATGGCTACACCTTC. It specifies CATARTDSSYGYTF.

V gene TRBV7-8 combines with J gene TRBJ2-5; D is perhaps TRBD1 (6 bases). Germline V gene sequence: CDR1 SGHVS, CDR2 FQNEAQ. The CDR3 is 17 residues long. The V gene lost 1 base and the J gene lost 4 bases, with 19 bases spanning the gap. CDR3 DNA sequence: TGTGCCAGCAGCTTAGATTGGGGCTCAGGGGTTCCAGAGACCCAGTACTTC. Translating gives CASSLDWGSGVPETQYF.

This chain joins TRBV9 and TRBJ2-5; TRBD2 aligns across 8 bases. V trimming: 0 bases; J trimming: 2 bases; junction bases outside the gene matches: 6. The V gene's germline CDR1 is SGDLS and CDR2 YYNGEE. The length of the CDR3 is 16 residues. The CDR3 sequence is CASSVGGGGTQETQYF. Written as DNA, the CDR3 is TGTGCCAGCAGCGTAGGGGGCGGGGGGACACAAGAGACCCAGTACTTC.

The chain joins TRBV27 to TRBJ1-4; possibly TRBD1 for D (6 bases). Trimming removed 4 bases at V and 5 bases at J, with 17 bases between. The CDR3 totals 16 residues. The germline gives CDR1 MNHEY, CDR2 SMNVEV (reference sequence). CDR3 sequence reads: CASSSGDRLLNEKLFF. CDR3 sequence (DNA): TGTGCCAGCAGTTCAGGGGACCGACTCCTGAATGAAAAACTGTTTTTT.

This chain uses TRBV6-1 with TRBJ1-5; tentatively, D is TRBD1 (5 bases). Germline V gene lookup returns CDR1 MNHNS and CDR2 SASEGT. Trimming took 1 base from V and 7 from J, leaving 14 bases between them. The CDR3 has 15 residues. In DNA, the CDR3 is TGTGCCAGCAGTGAAGGATTAGGGGTCTGGCAGCCCCAGCATTTT. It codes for CASSEGLGVWQPQHF.

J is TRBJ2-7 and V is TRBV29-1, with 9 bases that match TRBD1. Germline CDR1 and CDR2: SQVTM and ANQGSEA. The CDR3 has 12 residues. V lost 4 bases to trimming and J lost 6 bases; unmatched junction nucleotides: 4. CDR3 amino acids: CSVAGQGSEQYF. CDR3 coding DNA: TGCAGCGTTGCCGGACAGGGGAGCGAGCAGTACTTC.

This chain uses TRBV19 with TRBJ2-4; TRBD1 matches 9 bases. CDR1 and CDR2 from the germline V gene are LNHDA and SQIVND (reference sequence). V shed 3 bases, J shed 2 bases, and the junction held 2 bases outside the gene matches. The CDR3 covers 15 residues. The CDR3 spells CASSMDRGTKNIQYF. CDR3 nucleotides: TGTGCCAGTAGTATGGACAGGGGAACCAAAAACATTCAGTACTTC.

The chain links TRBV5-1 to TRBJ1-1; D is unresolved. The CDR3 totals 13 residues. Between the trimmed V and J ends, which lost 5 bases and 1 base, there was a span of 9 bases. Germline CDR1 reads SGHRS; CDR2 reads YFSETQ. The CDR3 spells CASRDKANTEAFF. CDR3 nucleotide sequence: TGCGCCAGCAGAGACAAAGCGAACACTGAAGCTTTCTTT.

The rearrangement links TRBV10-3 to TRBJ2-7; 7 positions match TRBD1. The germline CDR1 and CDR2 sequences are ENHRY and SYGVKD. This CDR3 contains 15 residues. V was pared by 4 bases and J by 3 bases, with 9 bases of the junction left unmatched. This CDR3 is CAISARLGQNYEQYF. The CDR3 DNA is TGTGCCATCAGTGCTCGACTGGGACAGAACTACGAGCAGTACTTC.

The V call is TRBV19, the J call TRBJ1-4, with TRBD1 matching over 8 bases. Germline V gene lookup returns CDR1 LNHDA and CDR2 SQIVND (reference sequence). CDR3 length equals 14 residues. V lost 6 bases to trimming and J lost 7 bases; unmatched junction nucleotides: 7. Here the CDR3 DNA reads TGTGCCAGTAGATTGGGACAGGTAACTGAAAAACTGTTTTTT. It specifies CASRLGQVTEKLFF. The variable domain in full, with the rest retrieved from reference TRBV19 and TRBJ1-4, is DGGITQSPKYLFRKEGQNVTLSCEQNLNHDAMYWYRQDPGQGLRLIYYSQIVNDFQKGDIAEGYSVSREKKESFPLTVTSAQKNPTAFYLCASRLGQVTEKLFFGSGTQLSVL.

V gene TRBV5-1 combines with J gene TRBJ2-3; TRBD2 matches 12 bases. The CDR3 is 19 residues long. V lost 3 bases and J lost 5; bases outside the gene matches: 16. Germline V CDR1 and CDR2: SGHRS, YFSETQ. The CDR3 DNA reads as TGCGCCAGCAGCTCCGGCAACACCCGACTAGCGGGGGCGGGAGATACGCAGTATTTT. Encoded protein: CASSSGNTRLAGAGDTQYF.

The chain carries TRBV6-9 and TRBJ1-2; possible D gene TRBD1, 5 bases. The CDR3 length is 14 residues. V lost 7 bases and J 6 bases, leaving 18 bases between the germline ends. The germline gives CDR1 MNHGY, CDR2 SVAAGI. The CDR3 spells CASNKRQLQNGYTF. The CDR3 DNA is TGTGCCAGCAACAAAAGACAGTTGCAGAATGGCTACACCTTC.

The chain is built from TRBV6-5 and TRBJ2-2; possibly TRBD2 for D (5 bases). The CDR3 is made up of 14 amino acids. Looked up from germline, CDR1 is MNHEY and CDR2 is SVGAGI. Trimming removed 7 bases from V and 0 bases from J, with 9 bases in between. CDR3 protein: CASKSGTNTGELFF. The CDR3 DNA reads TGTGCCAGCAAATCCGGGACGAACACCGGGGAGCTGTTTTTT.

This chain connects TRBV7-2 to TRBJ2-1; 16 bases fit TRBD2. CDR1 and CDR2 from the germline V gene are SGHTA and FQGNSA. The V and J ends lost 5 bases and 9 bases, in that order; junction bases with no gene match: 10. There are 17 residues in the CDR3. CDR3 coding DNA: TGTGCCAGCAGCCCCAGAGGGACTAGCGGGGGGGCTGTTGAGCAGTTCTTC. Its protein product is CASSPRGTSGGAVEQFF.

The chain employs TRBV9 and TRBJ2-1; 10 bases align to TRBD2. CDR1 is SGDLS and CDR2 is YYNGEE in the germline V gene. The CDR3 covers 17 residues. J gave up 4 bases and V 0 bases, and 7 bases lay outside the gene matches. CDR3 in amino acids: CASSVVPSGGPYNEQFF. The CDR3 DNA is TGTGCCAGCAGCGTAGTTCCTAGCGGGGGCCCTTACAATGAGCAGTTCTTC. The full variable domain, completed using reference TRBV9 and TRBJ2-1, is DSGVTQTPKHLITATGQRVTLRCSPRSGDLSVYWYQQSLDQGLQFLIQYYNGEERAKGNILERFSAQQFPDLHSELNLSSLELGDSALYFCASSVVPSGGPYNEQFFGPGTRLTVL.

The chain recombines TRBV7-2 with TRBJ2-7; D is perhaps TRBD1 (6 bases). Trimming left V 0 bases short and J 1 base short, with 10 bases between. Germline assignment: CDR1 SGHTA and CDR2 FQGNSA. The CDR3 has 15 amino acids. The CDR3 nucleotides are TGTGCCAGCAGCTTAGCGACAGGTGGTTCCTACGAGCAGTACTTC. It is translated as CASSLATGGSYEQYF.

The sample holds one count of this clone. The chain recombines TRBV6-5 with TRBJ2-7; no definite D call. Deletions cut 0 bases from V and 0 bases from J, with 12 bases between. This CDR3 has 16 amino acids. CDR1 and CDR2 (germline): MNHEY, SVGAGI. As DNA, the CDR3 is TGTGCCAGCAGTTACTCGCGTAGTCCGCTCTCCTACGAGCAGTACTTC. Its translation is CASSYSRSPLSYEQYF.

The CDR3 loop reads CASSLRTSNEQFF. CDR3 nucleotides: TGTGCCAGCAGCCTCCGGACTAGCAATGAGCAGTTCTTC. V is TRBV7-2 and J is TRBJ2-1; 7 positions agree with TRBD2. The CDR3 sequence is 13 residues long. The trim removed 5 bases at V and 6 bases at J, leaving 4 bases unmatched. Germline values: CDR1 SGHTA, CDR2 FQGNSA. Filled out from reference TRBV7-2 and TRBJ2-1, the complete variable domain reads GAGVSQSPSNKVTEKGKDVELRCDPISGHTALYWYRQSLGQGLEFLIYFQGNSAPDKSGLPSDRFSAERTGGSVSTLTIQRTQQEDSAVYLCASSLRTSNEQFFGPGTRLTVL.

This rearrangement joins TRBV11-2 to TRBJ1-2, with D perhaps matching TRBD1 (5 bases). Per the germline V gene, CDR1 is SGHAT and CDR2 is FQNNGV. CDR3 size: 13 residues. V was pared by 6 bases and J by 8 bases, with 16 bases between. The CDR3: CASRLRDNDGYTF. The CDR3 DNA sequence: TGTGCCAGCAGACTCAGGGATAACGACGGCTACACCTTC.